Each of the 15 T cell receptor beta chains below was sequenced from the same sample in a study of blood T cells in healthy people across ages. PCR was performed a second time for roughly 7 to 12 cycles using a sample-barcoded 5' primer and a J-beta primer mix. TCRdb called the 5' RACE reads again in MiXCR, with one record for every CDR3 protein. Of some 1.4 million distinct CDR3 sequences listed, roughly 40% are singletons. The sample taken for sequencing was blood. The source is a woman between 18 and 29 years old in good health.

CDR3 residues: CASSQDSLAGLEVGNEQFF. Written as DNA, the CDR3 is TGTGCCAGCAGCCAAGATTCACTAGCGGGGCTAGAGGTTGGGAATGAGCAGTTCTTC. V gene TRBV14 combines with J gene TRBJ2-1, with TRBD2 identical over 10 bases. V dropped 0 bases and J dropped 7; count of bases not matched to a gene: 15. CDR3 length: 19 amino acids. The V gene's germline CDR1 is SGHDN and CDR2 FVKESK.

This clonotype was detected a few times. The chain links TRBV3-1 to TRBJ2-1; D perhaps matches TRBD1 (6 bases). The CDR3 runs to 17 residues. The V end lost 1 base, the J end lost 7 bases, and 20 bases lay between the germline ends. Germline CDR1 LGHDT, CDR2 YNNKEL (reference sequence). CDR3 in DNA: TGTGCCAGCAGCCAAGGGTCCAGGGACAAGAGGGGGAATGAGCAGTTCTTC. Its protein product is CASSQGSRDKRGNEQFF.

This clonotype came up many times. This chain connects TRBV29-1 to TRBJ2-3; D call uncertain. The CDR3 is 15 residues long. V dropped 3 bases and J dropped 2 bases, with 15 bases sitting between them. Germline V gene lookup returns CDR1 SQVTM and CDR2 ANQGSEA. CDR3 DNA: TGCAGCGTTGATCCGTGGGAAATTTCCACAGATACGCAGTATTTT. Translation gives CSVDPWEISTDTQYF.

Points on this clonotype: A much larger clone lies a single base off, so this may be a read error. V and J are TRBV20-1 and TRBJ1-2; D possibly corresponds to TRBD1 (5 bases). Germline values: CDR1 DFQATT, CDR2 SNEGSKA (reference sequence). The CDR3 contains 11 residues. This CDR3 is CRGGGDYDYTF. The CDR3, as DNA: TGCAGGGGGGGAGGGGACTATGACTACACCTTC.

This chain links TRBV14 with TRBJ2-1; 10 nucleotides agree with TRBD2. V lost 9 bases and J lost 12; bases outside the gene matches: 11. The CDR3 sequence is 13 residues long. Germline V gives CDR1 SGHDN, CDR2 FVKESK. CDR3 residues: CASTSGMTLGQFF. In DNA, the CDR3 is TGTGCCAGTACTAGCGGGATGACGTTAGGGCAGTTCTTC.

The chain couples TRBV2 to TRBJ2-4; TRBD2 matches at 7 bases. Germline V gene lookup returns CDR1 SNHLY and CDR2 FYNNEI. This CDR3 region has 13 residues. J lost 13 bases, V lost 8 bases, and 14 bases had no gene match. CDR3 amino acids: CASGSGRGWEQYF. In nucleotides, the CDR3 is TGTGCCAGCGGATCAGGGAGGGGATGGGAGCAGTACTTC.

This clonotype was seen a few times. The CDR3 here is CASSLIGGHRTGYTF. CDR3 nucleotide sequence: TGTGCCAGCAGTTTAATCGGGGGGCATCGGACTGGCTACACCTTC. The chain couples TRBV28 to TRBJ1-2, with D maybe TRBD1 (6 bases). The CDR3 length is 15 residues. The V gene's germline CDR1 is MDHEN and CDR2 SYDVKM. Trimming left V 2 bases short and J 7 bases short, with 17 bases between.

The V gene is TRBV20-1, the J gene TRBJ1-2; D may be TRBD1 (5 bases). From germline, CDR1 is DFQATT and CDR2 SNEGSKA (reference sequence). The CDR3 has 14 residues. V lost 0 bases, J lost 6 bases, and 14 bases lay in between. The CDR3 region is CSARDLGDRDGYTF. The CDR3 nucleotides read TGCAGTGCTAGAGACCTTGGGGACCGAGATGGCTACACCTTC.

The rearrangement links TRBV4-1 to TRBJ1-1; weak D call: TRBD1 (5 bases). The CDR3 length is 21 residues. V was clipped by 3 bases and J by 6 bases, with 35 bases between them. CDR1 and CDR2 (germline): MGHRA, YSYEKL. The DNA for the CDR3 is TGCGCCAGCAGCCAGTCCATCCACCCCGGGACCCAAACGATCTACGGCCCTGAAGCTTTCTTT. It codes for CASSQSIHPGTQTIYGPEAFF.

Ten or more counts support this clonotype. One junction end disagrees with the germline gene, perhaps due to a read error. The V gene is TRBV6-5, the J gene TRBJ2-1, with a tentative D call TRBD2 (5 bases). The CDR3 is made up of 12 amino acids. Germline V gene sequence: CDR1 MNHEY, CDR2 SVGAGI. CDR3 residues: CASSGRGNEQFF. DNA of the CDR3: TGCGCCAGCAGCGGACGGGGCAATGAGCAGTTCTTC.

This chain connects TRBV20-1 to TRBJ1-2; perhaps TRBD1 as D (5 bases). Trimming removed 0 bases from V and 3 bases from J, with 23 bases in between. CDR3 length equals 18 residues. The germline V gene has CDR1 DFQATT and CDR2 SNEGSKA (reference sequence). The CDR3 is CSARDGGSRVIVDYGYTF. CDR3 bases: TGCAGTGCTAGAGATGGGGGTTCCAGGGTAATCGTGGACTATGGCTACACCTTC.

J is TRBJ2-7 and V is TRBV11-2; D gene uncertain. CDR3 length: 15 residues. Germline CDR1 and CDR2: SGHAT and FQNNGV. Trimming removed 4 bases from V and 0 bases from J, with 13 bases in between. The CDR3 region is CASSYTLSSSYEQYF. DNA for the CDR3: TGTGCCAGCAGCTACACGCTAAGCAGCTCCTACGAGCAGTACTTC.

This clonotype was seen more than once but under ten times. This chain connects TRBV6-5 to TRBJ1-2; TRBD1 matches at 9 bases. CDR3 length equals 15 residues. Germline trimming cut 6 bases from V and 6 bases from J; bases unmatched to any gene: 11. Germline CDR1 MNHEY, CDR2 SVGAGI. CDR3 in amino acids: CASRSDRGTPNGYTF. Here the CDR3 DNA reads TGTGCCAGCAGGTCGGACAGGGGCACCCCTAATGGCTACACCTTC.

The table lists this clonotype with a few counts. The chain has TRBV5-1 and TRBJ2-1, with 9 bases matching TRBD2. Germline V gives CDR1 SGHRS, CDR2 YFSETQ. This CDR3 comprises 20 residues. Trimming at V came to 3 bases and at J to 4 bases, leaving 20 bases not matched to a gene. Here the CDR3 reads CASSSLPSGATVLDYNEQFF. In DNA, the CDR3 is TGCGCCAGCAGCTCCCTCCCTAGCGGGGCTACGGTCCTAGATTACAATGAGCAGTTCTTC.

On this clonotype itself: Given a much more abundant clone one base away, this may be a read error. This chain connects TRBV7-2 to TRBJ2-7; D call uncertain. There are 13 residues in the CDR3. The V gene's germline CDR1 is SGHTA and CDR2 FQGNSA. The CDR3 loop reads CASSLTNSYERYF. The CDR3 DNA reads TGTGCCAGCAGCCTCACTAATTCCTACGAGCGGTACTTC. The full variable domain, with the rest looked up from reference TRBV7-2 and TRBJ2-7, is GAGVSQSPSNKVTEKGKDVELRCDPISGHTALYWYRQSLGQGLEFLIYFQGNSAPDKSGLPSDRFSAERTGGSVSTLTIQRTQQEDSAVYLCASSLTNSYERYFGPGTRLTVT.